This TCR beta chain comes out of a study of low-dose radiotherapy and immunotherapy resistance in tumors. TRAV- and TRBV-specific primers were used for first-strand cDNA, which covered alpha and beta chains. Using a constant-region primer together with a V-primer adapter, TCRs were subjected to around 20 PCR cycles of amplification. TCRdb re-called the reads with MiXCR, one entry per CDR3 protein. Among roughly 30,000 distinct CDR3 sequences, around 50% were seen once, and the ten largest hold 5% to 6%. V was cut by 6 bases and J by 5 bases, with 8 bases left in between. Germline V lookup: CDR1 LNHDA, CDR2 SQIVND (reference sequence). This CDR3 is 12 amino acids long. Time point reported: after trial treatment. Treatment: LDRT plus nivolumab, ipilimumab, low-dose cyclophosphamide and aspirin (RACIN trial). This clonotype was picked up many times.

The sequence came from a male donor with gallbladder cancer. The sample was PBMCs, taken after low-dose radiotherapy plus immunotherapy. The V and J genes are TRBV19 and TRBJ1-5, with no clear D. CDR3 DNA sequence: TGTGCCAGTAGCTTTGGCGATCAGCCCCAGCATTTT. It specifies CASSFGDQPQHF.